The next 26 T cell receptor beta chains were all read from a single sample in a study of OX40 agonist ivuxolimab in advanced cancers. Method: immunoSEQ multiplex PCR; TCRdb's copy keeps in-frame clones and lacks some. The sample lists nearly 50,000 clones, 80% to 95% seen once, with 5.5% to 8.5% in the top ten. The source material was CD4+ or CD8+ T cells sorted from blood, sampled in a trial of the OX40 agonist ivuxolimab. The receptors derive from an adult with an advanced solid tumor such as melanoma, head and neck, liver or kidney cancer.

V gene TRBV11-2 combines with J gene TRBJ1-2; 8 bases align to TRBD1. There are 14 residues in the CDR3. CDR1 is SGHAT and CDR2 is FQNNGV in the germline V gene. V lost 4 bases to trimming and J lost 7 bases; unmatched junction nucleotides: 8. DNA for the CDR3: TGTGCCAGCAGCTCGGACAGGGTATGGTTTGGCTACACCTTC. As protein: CASSSDRVWFGYTF.

The chain joins TRBV7-9 to TRBJ2-3; 8 nucleotides align to TRBD1. CDR1 is SEHNR and CDR2 is FQNEAQ in the germline V gene (reference sequence). Unmatched junction bases numbered 3, after V lost 3 bases and J lost 1 base. The CDR3 has 15 amino acids. The CDR3 DNA sequence: TGTGCCAGCAGCTTTCCGGGACAGGGCACAGATACGCAGTATTTT. Its protein is CASSFPGQGTDTQYF.

The chain uses TRBV7-8 and TRBJ2-1; 7 bases are a match to TRBD1. Germline lookup yields CDR1 SGHVS and CDR2 FQNEAQ. Unmatched junction bases numbered 9, after V lost 5 bases and J lost 5 bases. The CDR3 totals 15 residues. In nucleotides, the CDR3 is TGTGCCAGCAGCCCTCGACAGGGATCCCACAATGAGCAGTTCTTC. Its translation: CASSPRQGSHNEQFF.

The V gene is TRBV2, the J gene TRBJ1-5; 8 bases fit TRBD1. With 4 bases clipped from V and 2 bases from J, the junction kept 13 bases outside the gene matches. Germline V lookup: CDR1 SNHLY, CDR2 FYNNEI. The CDR3 has 18 amino acids. CDR3 protein: CASSGRQGRPGGNQPQHF. CDR3 nucleotide sequence: TGTGCCAGCAGTGGACGACAGGGGCGACCTGGGGGCAATCAGCCCCAGCATTTT. Drawing the rest from reference TRBV2 and TRBJ1-5, the complete variable domain is EPEVTQTPSHQVTQMGQEVILRCVPISNHLYFYWYRQILGQKVEFLVSFYNNEISEKSEIFDDQFSVERPDGSNFTLKIRSTKLEDSAMYFCASSGRQGRPGGNQPQHFGDGTRLSIL.

The rearrangement joins TRBV27 to TRBJ2-1; possibly TRBD2 for D (6 bases). Trimming cost V 6 bases and J 7 bases, with 13 bases left between them. Germline V gene lookup returns CDR1 MNHEY and CDR2 SMNVEV (reference sequence). The CDR3 runs 13 residues. CDR3 sequence (DNA): TGTGCCAGCAGCCCAGGACGGGGGAATGAGCAGTTCTTC. Encoded protein: CASSPGRGNEQFF.

DNA for the CDR3: TGTGCCAGCAAACAGACCTTGAACACTGAAGCTTTCTTT. Translating gives CASKQTLNTEAFF. The chain is built from TRBV6-1 and TRBJ1-1; unclear D gene. The CDR3 is made up of 13 amino acids. CDR1 MNHNS and CDR2 SASEGT come from the germline V gene. Between the trimmed V and J ends, which lost 7 bases and 0 bases, there was a span of 9 bases.

This chain joins TRBV6-5 and TRBJ1-4; D unresolved. Germline CDR1 and CDR2: MNHEY and SVGAGI. V shed 6 bases and J shed 6 bases, with 11 bases lying between them. This CDR3 is 13 amino acids long. As DNA, the CDR3 is TGTGCCAGCAGACTGCGGATTGATGAAAAACTGTTTTTT. It translates to CASRLRIDEKLFF.

The chain combines TRBV6-1 with TRBJ2-7; TRBD1 agrees at 8 bases. V shed 5 bases and J 7 bases; nucleotides not matched to a gene: 10. The CDR3 loop spans 14 amino acids. Germline assignment: CDR1 MNHNS and CDR2 SASEGT. The CDR3, as DNA: TGTGCCAGCAGTCCCCCAGGGGGCGCGGGGGAGCAGTACGTC. Its protein is CASSPPGGAGEQYV.

This clone was seen just once. J is TRBJ2-5 and V is TRBV5-1, with D possibly matching TRBD1 (5 bases). Germline CDR1 reads SGHRS; CDR2 reads YFSETQ. The length of the CDR3 is 14 residues. Trimming stripped 4 bases from V and 1 base from J, with 11 bases between. CDR3 coding DNA: TGCGCCAGCAGCCGGAAGGGGTTCCAAGAGACCCAGTACTTC. Its translation: CASSRKGFQETQYF.

This clone has a single count. The chain joins TRBV28 to TRBJ2-7; 10 bases are a match to TRBD2. The CDR3 has 15 amino acids. V shed 7 bases and J 5 bases; nucleotides not matched to a gene: 11. Germline V lookup: CDR1 MDHEN, CDR2 SYDVKM. Here the CDR3 reads CASIGLAGDRDEQYV. The CDR3 region has the DNA TGTGCCAGCATAGGCCTAGCGGGGGATAGGGACGAGCAGTACGTC.

Only one count was recorded for this clone. V usage is TRBV4-1 and J usage is TRBJ1-1; a possible D gene is TRBD1 (6 bases). Trimming shortened V by 3 bases and J by 5 bases, and 7 bases separated the two germline ends. From germline, CDR1 is MGHRA and CDR2 YSYEKL. The CDR3 extends over 12 amino acids. CDR3 in amino acids: CASSQRGTEAFF. The CDR3 region has the DNA TGCGCCAGCAGCCAGAGGGGGACTGAAGCTTTCTTT.

The gene calls are TRBV12-5 and TRBJ2-3, with 9 bases aligning to TRBD2. Germline CDR1 and CDR2: LGHNT and FRNRAP. Germline trimming cut 6 bases from V and 7 bases from J; bases unmatched to any gene: 14. This CDR3 has 16 residues. The CDR3 DNA follows: TGTGCTAGTGGCCAGGTATACGCGGGGGGGCTACATACGCAGTATTTT. It specifies CASGQVYAGGLHTQYF.

The chain joins TRBV7-2 to TRBJ2-1; D is ambiguous. The CDR3 covers 11 residues. Germline V gives CDR1 SGHTA, CDR2 FQGNSA. Trimming stripped 5 bases from V and 13 bases from J, with 12 bases between. The CDR3 bases are TGTGCCAGCAGCCCAGACCGACCCCAGTTCTTC. Translation: CASSPDRPQFF.

The chain carries TRBV11-2 and TRBJ1-1, with D tentatively TRBD1 (5 bases). The germline gives CDR1 SGHAT, CDR2 FQNNGV. The V end was cut by 1 base, the J end by 1 base, with 10 bases between. The CDR3 length is 15 residues. In DNA form, the CDR3 reads TGTGCCAGCAGCTTAGGGGGCGGGACGAACACTGAAGCTTTCTTT. It translates to CASSLGGGTNTEAFF.

V gene TRBV7-9 combines with J gene TRBJ1-2; TRBD1 matches 8 bases. From germline, CDR1 is SEHNR and CDR2 FQNEAQ (reference sequence). The CDR3 covers 14 residues. The ends lost 5 bases at V and 4 bases at J; junction bases unmatched: 6. Written as DNA, the CDR3 is TGTGCCAGCAGCAGGTCGACAGGGGTCTATGGCTACACCTTC. It specifies CASSRSTGVYGYTF.

The chain employs TRBV6-5 and TRBJ2-5, with 9 bases fitting TRBD1. The ends lost 4 bases at V and 5 bases at J; junction bases unmatched: 8. Germline-derived CDR1 and CDR2 are MNHEY and SVGAGI. The CDR3 is 15 amino acids. The CDR3 nucleotides are TGTGCCAGCAGTTTTACCGGGACAGGGAAGGAGACCCAGTACTTC. Protein product: CASSFTGTGKETQYF.

This clone is a singleton in its sample. Additional DNA sequences in this sample encode the identical CDR3. The V gene is TRBV6-5, the J gene TRBJ1-6, with TRBD1 matching over 7 bases. CDR1 MNHEY and CDR2 SVGAGI come from the germline V gene. After removal of 0 bases from V and 9 bases from J, the junction contained 8 bases not matched to a gene. The CDR3 is made up of 16 amino acids. CDR3: CASSYSGQGVGSPLHF. CDR3 DNA: TGTGCCAGCAGTTACTCGGGCCAGGGGGTGGGTTCACCCCTCCACTTT.

In DNA, the CDR3 is TGTGCCAGCAGTCGCGGTAGGAATCAGGAAAAACTGTTTTTT. Its protein is CASSRGRNQEKLFF. The chain recombines TRBV27 with TRBJ1-4; D call uncertain. The V gene's germline CDR1 is MNHEY and CDR2 SMNVEV (reference sequence). The CDR3 is made up of 14 amino acids. Between the trimmed V and J ends, which lost 5 bases and 8 bases, there was a span of 15 bases.

The chain links TRBV6-6 to TRBJ2-1, with D possibly matching TRBD2 (5 bases). There are 13 residues in the CDR3. V was cut by 5 bases and J by 8 bases, with 13 bases left in between. Germline CDR1 is MNHNY and CDR2 is SVGAGI (reference sequence). The CDR3 loop is CASSLRGGDEQFF. As DNA, the CDR3 is TGTGCCAGCAGTCTTCGGGGTGGGGATGAGCAGTTCTTC.

This chain joins TRBV5-1 and TRBJ2-1, with TRBD2 as a possible D gene (6 bases). The length of the CDR3 is 13 residues. Per the germline V gene, CDR1 is SGHRS and CDR2 is YFSETQ. Trimming cost V 4 bases and J 7 bases, with 12 bases left between them. As DNA, the CDR3 is TGCGCCAGCAGCCCCGGGACTGCTAATGAGCAGTTCTTC. This gives the protein CASSPGTANEQFF. The full variable domain, its missing parts supplied by reference TRBV5-1 and TRBJ2-1, is KAGVTQTPRYLIKTRGQQVTLSCSPISGHRSVSWYQQTPGQGLQFLFEYFSETQRNKGNFPGRFSGRQFSNSRSEMNVSTLELGDSALYLCASSPGTANEQFFGPGTRLTVL.

The CDR3 region is CASKDRYYEQYF. Here the CDR3 DNA reads TGTGCCAGCAAGGACCGTTACTACGAGCAGTACTTC. The genes are TRBV5-5 and TRBJ2-7; no firm D call. CDR3 length equals 12 residues. Trimming removed 6 bases from V and 3 bases from J, with 10 bases in between. CDR1 and CDR2 from the germline V gene are SGHKS and YYEKEE (reference sequence).

The genes are TRBV6-1 and TRBJ2-2; D may be TRBD2 (7 bases). V was cut by 4 bases and J by 6 bases, with 15 bases left in between. The V gene's germline CDR1 is MNHNS and CDR2 SASEGT. The CDR3 covers 15 residues. The DNA for the CDR3 is TGTGCCAGCAGTGGTCTGGGGGGGGGCTCCGGGGAGCTGTTTTTT. Amino acids: CASSGLGGGSGELFF.

CDR3 protein: CASSLANTGELFF. CDR3 nucleotides: TGTGCCAGCAGCTTGGCGAACACCGGGGAGCTGTTTTTT. The chain recombines TRBV5-6 with TRBJ2-2, with D unresolved. V lost 0 bases, J lost 0 bases, and 0 bases lay in between. Germline CDR1 reads SGHDT; CDR2 reads YYEEEE. There are 13 residues in the CDR3.

The J gene is TRBJ1-3, the V gene TRBV6-5; the D gene is possibly TRBD1 (6 bases). Trimming left V 8 bases short and J 6 bases short, with 14 bases between. CDR1 MNHEY and CDR2 SVGAGI come from the germline V gene. The CDR3 loop spans 13 amino acids. The CDR3 DNA sequence: TGTGCCAGCCTTCGGAGGGGGGAAAACACCATATATTTT. Its translation: CASLRRGENTIYF.

The genes are TRBV7-3 and TRBJ2-1; 9 nucleotides match TRBD2. Germline CDR1 and CDR2: SGHTA and FQGTGA. The ends lost 1 base at V and 6 bases at J; junction bases unmatched: 4. This CDR3 has 15 residues. This CDR3 reads CASSLNLAGSNEQFF. In DNA, the CDR3 is TGTGCCAGCAGCTTAAACCTAGCGGGGTCCAATGAGCAGTTCTTC.

CDR3 residues: CASSLAAGRAQYEQFF. CDR3 coding DNA: TGTGCCAGCAGCTTAGCAGCGGGCCGGGCCCAATATGAGCAGTTCTTC. The chain is built from TRBV7-8 and TRBJ2-1; possible D gene TRBD2, 6 bases. Trimming left V 0 bases short and J 8 bases short, with 17 bases between. Germline V gene sequence: CDR1 SGHVS, CDR2 FQNEAQ. The CDR3 is 16 residues long. Variable domain in full (rest from reference TRBV7-8 and TRBJ2-1): GAGVSQSPRYKVAKRGQDVALRCDPISGHVSLFWYQQALGQGPEFLTYFQNEAQLDKSGLPSDRFFAERPEGSVSTLKIQRTQQEDSAVYLCASSLAAGRAQYEQFFGPGTRLTVL.